These T cell receptor beta chains were read from a single sample in a study of cytomegalovirus exposure and HLA in healthy donors. The protocol was immunoSEQ multiplex PCR, while the TCRdb copy is restricted to in-frame clones and leaves out a portion. The sample records under 250,000 clones, over 65% being singletons. Sample: PBMCs. These receptors came from a woman in her 30s in good health and CMV-seronegative. Each CDR3 is given with its conserved first and last residue. D genes are given only for firm matches. Not every row has a clone size; where given, it reads once, few, many or a size class.

j_call clone_size v_call d_call cdr3_aa cdr3_nt
TRBJ2-2 - TRBV5-1 TRBD2 CASSLATSGHLGELFF TGCGCCAGCAGCTTGGCGACTAGCGGTCACCTGGGGGAGCTGTTTTTT
TRBJ1-1 few TRBV29-1 - CSGTVNTEAFF TGCAGCGGGACAGTTAACACTGAAGCTTTCTTT
TRBJ2-3 once TRBV29-1 TRBD2 CSVVSGSRADTQYF TGCAGCGTTGTAAGCGGGAGCAGGGCAGATACGCAGTATTTT
TRBJ2-3 - TRBV30 - CAWSAGVPSGTDTQYF TGTGCCTGGAGTGCGGGGGTTCCTAGCGGCACAGATACGCAGTATTTT
TRBJ1-2 - TRBV19 TRBD1 CASSPGQAYYGYTF TGTGCCAGTAGTCCCGGACAGGCCTACTATGGCTACACCTTC
TRBJ2-7 - TRBV7-9 - CSSSTPLEEQYF TGTTCCAGCAGCACTCCCCTGGAGGAGCAGTACTTC
TRBJ1-1 - TRBV7-6 - CASSLFVRGGTEAFF TGTGCCAGCAGCTTATTCGTAAGGGGGGGTACTGAAGCTTTCTTT
TRBJ1-1 - TRBV6-4 - CASSGGENTEAFF TGTGCCAGCAGTGGGGGGGAGAACACTGAAGCTTTCTTT
TRBJ2-1 - TRBV4-2 TRBD2 CASSPSGRPSNEQFF TGTGCCAGCAGCCCTAGCGGGAGGCCGTCCAATGAGCAGTTCTTC
TRBJ2-3 - TRBV14 TRBD1 CASSPGPGTVKRDTQYF TGTGCCAGCAGCCCGGGCCCCGGGACAGTTAAAAGGGATACGCAGTATTTT
TRBJ1-2 - TRBV5-6 TRBD1 CASSPGQIYGYTF TGTGCCAGCAGCCCGGGACAGATCTATGGCTACACCTTC
TRBJ2-7 - TRBV19 - CASKRTANSYEQYF TGTGCCAGCAAAAGGACAGCGAACTCCTACGAGCAGTACTTC
TRBJ2-3 - TRBV2 TRBD2 CASRGGLAGGPNTDTQYF TGTGCCAGCAGGGGGGGACTAGCGGGAGGGCCAAACACAGATACGCAGTATTTT
TRBJ1-6 - TRBV18 - CASSPTDSRGSPLHF TGTGCCAGCTCACCTACGGACTCACGAGGATCACCCCTCCACTTT
TRBJ2-2 - TRBV11-3 - CASSLQEAGELFF TGTGCCAGCAGCTTACAGGAGGCCGGGGAGCTGTTTTTT